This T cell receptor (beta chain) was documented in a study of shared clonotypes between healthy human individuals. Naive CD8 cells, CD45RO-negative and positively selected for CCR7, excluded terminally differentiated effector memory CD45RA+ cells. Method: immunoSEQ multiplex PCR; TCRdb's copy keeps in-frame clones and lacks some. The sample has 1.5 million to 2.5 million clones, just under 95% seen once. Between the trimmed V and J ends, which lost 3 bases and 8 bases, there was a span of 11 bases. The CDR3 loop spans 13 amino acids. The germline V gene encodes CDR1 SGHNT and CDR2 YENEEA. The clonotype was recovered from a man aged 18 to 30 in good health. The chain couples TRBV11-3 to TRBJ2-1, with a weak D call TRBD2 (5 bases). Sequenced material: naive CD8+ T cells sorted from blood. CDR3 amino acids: CASSFDREYEQFF. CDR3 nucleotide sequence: TGTGCCAGCAGCTTCGATAGGGAGTATGAGCAGTTCTTC.